This TCR beta chain originates from a study of T-cell memory formation after mild COVID-19. Trimming stripped 2 bases from V and 3 bases from J, with 3 bases between. Germline V gives CDR1 SGHDT, CDR2 YYEEEE. The CDR3 runs to 12 residues. Study-wide results and limits: Whether second-wave clones peaking at day 37 were SARS-CoV-2 specific went unconfirmed.

Regarding this clonotype: Its antigen remains unknown.

TCRdb analysed the 5' RACE reads with MiXCR anew, one entry per CDR3 protein. The repertoire consists of about half a million distinct CDR3 sequences, with around a sixth occurring once and the leading ten covering approximately 13%. The sample taken for sequencing was PBMCs or a T cell subset sorted from them (not recorded which). The source is an adult woman who had mild COVID-19 (a few samples of this study predate the infection). Cell type and time point are not known. The chain has TRBV5-6 and TRBJ2-1, with D uncertain. The CDR3 coding sequence is TGTGCCAGCAGCTTCGACTACAATGAGCAGTTCTTC. Its protein is CASSFDYNEQFF.